Below, one T cell receptor beta chain is given with its context. Its target is unknown. This sample was taken from a study of T cells in Graves' hyperthyroidism and ophthalmopathy. It was RNA transcripts that yielded the amplified TCR beta CDR3 regions. Primed by the HTBI set, a first-round RT-PCR was run on the TCR CDR3. TCRdb re-derived calls from the multiplex PCR reads in MiXCR, one entry per CDR3 protein. The sample carries 650,000 to 800,000 distinct CDR3 sequences, about 45% recorded once. Study conclusions and caveats: Most thyroid clonotypes expanded above 0.001 appeared in blood too.

Every diagnosis used clinical symptoms, serum thyroxine and TRAb, thyroid ultrasound and orbital computed tomography. The CDR3 spans 14 residues. V was cut by 5 bases and J by 6 bases, with 16 bases left in between. CDR1 is SEHNR, CDR2 FQNEAQ, per germline (reference sequence). Sequenced sample: peripheral blood or thyroid tissue (not recorded which). This chain joins TRBV7-9 and TRBJ1-1; a possible D gene is TRBD1 (6 bases). The sequence was collected from an adult man with Graves' disease, either hyperthyroidism or ophthalmopathy (not recorded which). CDR3 sequence reads: CASSVEGGSAEAFF. The CDR3 coding sequence is TGTGCCAGCAGCGTTGAGGGGGGGTCGGCTGAAGCTTTCTTT.